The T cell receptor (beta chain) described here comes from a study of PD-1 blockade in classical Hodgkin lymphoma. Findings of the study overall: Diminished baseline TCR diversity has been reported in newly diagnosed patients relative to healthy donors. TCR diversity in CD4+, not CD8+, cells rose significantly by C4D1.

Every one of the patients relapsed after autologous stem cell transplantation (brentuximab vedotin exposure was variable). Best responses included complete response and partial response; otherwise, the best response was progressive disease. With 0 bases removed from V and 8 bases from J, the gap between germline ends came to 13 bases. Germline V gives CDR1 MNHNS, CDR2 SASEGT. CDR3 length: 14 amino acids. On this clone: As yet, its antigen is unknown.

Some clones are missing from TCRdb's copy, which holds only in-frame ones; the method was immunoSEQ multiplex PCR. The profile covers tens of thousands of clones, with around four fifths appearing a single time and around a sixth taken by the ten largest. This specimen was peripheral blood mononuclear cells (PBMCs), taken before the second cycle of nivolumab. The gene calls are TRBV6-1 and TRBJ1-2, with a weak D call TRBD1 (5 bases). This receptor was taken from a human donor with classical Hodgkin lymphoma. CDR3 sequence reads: CASSEAVRGSGYTF. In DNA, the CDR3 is TGTGCCAGCAGTGAAGCGGTCCGGGGGTCCGGCTACACCTTC.